The 28 T cell receptor beta chains reported below all come from one sample, sequenced in a study of T-cell reconstitution after alpha-beta-depleted transplantation in children (dated by TCRdb to 2016 to 2017). The intended sense of this specimen's treatment or condition label: allogeneic hematopoietic cell transplantation with graft depleted of TCRalphabeta T cells and CD19 B cells. To prepare the library, PCR was applied. Instrument used: Illumina HiSeq 2500. To normalize quantification of the TCRbeta repertoire, the TCR libraries were built with molecular barcoding that relied on unique molecular identifiers. The public reads were reanalyzed by TCRdb: fastp trimming at Q25, MiXCR alignment, in-frame beta chains only. Identical CDR3 protein sequences are pooled into one entry, listed with their most common genes and DNA. Counted in this sample were 580,000 or so distinct CDR3 sequences; under 30% of them appeared once. The ten largest clonotypes hold roughly 15% of the sample.

Sequenced material: PBMCs, mostly from graft donor cells, taken 360 days after TCRalphabeta/CD19-depleted stem cell transplant. The receptors come from a boy under two years old who had a stem cell transplant for acute myeloid leukemia, so the T cells may come from the graft donor.

This chain links TRBV5-4 with TRBJ2-3; no firm D call. Germline CDR1 SGHNT, CDR2 YYREEE (reference sequence). The CDR3 consists of 16 residues. Trimming took 0 bases from V and 0 from J, leaving 11 bases between them. The CDR3 reads CASSLAWSRSTDTQYF. CDR3 coding DNA: TGTGCCAGCAGCTTGGCCTGGAGCAGGAGCACAGATACGCAGTATTTT.

The chain recombines TRBV7-6 with TRBJ2-1; D possibly corresponds to TRBD2 (5 bases). The CDR3 has 17 residues. The germline CDR1 and CDR2 sequences are SGHVS and FNYEAQ. With 4 bases removed from V and 6 bases from J, the gap between germline ends came to 22 bases. CDR3 residues: CASSSAGGQAAFNEQFF. The CDR3 nucleotides are TGTGCCAGCAGCTCGGCAGGCGGGCAGGCCGCATTCAATGAGCAGTTCTTC.

V is TRBV6-2 or TRBV6-3 and J is TRBJ2-5, with 7 bases fitting TRBD2. The CDR3 totals 16 residues. Germline V lookup: CDR1 MNHEY, CDR2 SVGEGT. Trimming removed 5 bases from V and 5 bases from J; junction bases left unmatched: 14. The CDR3 spells CASSGSPRGVGETQYF. The CDR3 nucleotides are TGTGCCAGCAGTGGCTCCCCCCGGGGGGTGGGGGAGACCCAGTACTTC.

This clonotype was detected many times. This chain connects TRBV7-2 to TRBJ1-2; D is possibly TRBD1 (5 bases). Germline CDR1 SGHTA, CDR2 FQGNSA. Trimming shortened V by 1 base and J by 0 bases, and 15 bases separated the two germline ends. This CDR3 is built from 17 residues. CDR3 region: CASSLGFPATANYGYTF. The CDR3 nucleotides are TGTGCCAGCAGCTTAGGCTTCCCTGCGACAGCTAACTATGGCTACACCTTC.

V usage is TRBV5-1 and J usage is TRBJ1-1; D is perhaps TRBD1 (6 bases). Germline loops: CDR1 SGHRS, CDR2 YFSETQ. V lost 1 base and J 0 bases, leaving 19 bases between the germline ends. The CDR3 covers 18 residues. CDR3 DNA sequence: TGCGCCAGCAGCTTGCATCATCGGACTGGGGGCATGAACACTGAAGCTTTCTTT. The encoded protein is CASSLHHRTGGMNTEAFF.

Ten or more counts support this clonotype. The V gene is TRBV12-3 or TRBV12-4, the J gene TRBJ1-5; no clear D gene. V gave up 6 bases and J gave up 2 bases, with 8 bases separating them. The CDR3 covers 13 residues. The CDR3 DNA reads as TGTGCCAGCAGATCAACAGGCAATCAGCCCCAGCATTTT. It specifies CASRSTGNQPQHF.

This clonotype has a handful of counts. The chain carries TRBV25-1 and TRBJ2-7; 10 bases align to TRBD1. Germline V CDR1 and CDR2: MGHDK, SYGVNS. Trimming took 1 base from V and 5 from J; bases not matched to a gene: 5. This CDR3 spans 15 amino acids. CDR3 in amino acids: CASSEWGTGENEQYF. CDR3 DNA: TGTGCCAGCAGTGAATGGGGGACAGGGGAAAACGAGCAGTACTTC.

In its sample, this clonotype was seen many times. The chain uses TRBV3-1 and TRBJ2-3; no firm D call. Germline CDR1 reads LGHDT; CDR2 reads YNNKEL (reference sequence). The CDR3 totals 14 residues. V was trimmed by 3 bases and J by 3 bases, leaving 10 bases between them. Here the CDR3 DNA reads TGTGCCAGCAGCCAGAACGTTGGGACAGATACGCAGTATTTT. It specifies CASSQNVGTDTQYF.

This clonotype has a handful of counts. The J gene is TRBJ2-1, the V gene TRBV6-6, with D perhaps matching TRBD2 (6 bases). This CDR3 region has 13 residues. V dropped 10 bases and J dropped 5 bases, with 15 bases sitting between them. Germline V lookup: CDR1 MNHNY, CDR2 SVGAGI (reference sequence). CDR3 coding DNA: TGTGCCATTAAGGGGACTGTAGACAATGAGCAGTTCTTC. Its protein is CAIKGTVDNEQFF.

Many counts were recorded for this clonotype. This chain uses TRBV13 with TRBJ1-2; D remains ambiguous. From germline, CDR1 is PRHDT and CDR2 FYEKMQ (reference sequence). The CDR3 extends over 16 amino acids. V gave up 3 bases and J gave up 4 bases, with 18 bases separating them. The CDR3 sequence is CASSFLSRPRGYGYTF. The CDR3 DNA reads TGTGCCAGCAGCTTCCTCTCCAGGCCACGGGGCTATGGCTACACCTTC.

This clonotype occurred many times. The rearrangement joins TRBV29-1 to TRBJ2-1; 11 positions match TRBD2. In germline, CDR1 is SQVTM, CDR2 ANQGSEA. This CDR3 spans 15 amino acids. V dropped 7 bases and J dropped 3; count of bases not matched to a gene: 8. CDR3 protein: CSAPSGGPIYNEQFF. CDR3 nucleotide sequence: TGCAGCGCACCTAGCGGGGGGCCAATCTACAATGAGCAGTTCTTC.

Regarding this clonotype: One end of the junction fails to match germline, which may point to a read error. The chain couples TRBV12-3 or TRBV12-4 to TRBJ2-5; TRBD2 matches 14 bases. The CDR3 totals 18 residues. The CDR3 nucleotides read TGTGCCAGCAGTTTAATTGCGACTAGCGGGGGGGATCGGGAGACCCGGTACTTC. Its translation is CASSLIATSGGDRETRYF.

This chain connects TRBV5-1 to TRBJ2-3, with 7 bases that match TRBD1. V trimming: 6 bases; J trimming: 0 bases; junction bases outside the gene matches: 4. Per the germline V gene, CDR1 is SGHRS and CDR2 is YFSETQ. This CDR3 has 14 residues. CDR3 residues: CASNSGQSTDTQYF. CDR3 nucleotides: TGCGCCAGCAATTCGGGACAGAGCACAGATACGCAGTATTTT.

This clonotype was observed a few times. The V gene is TRBV11-2, the J gene TRBJ2-3; 10 positions match TRBD2. The V segment lost 2 bases and the J segment 5 bases; nucleotides outside the gene matches: 1. The germline gives CDR1 SGHAT, CDR2 FQNNGV. This CDR3 comprises 14 residues. The CDR3 loop reads CASSLSGGEDTQYF. The CDR3 nucleotides are TGTGCCAGCAGCTTAAGCGGGGGGGAAGATACGCAGTATTTT.

In its sample, this clonotype was seen many times. The chain joins TRBV6-5 to TRBJ1-1; no clear D. Germline values: CDR1 MNHEY, CDR2 SVGAGI. This CDR3 spans 17 amino acids. V shed 2 bases and J shed 0 bases, with 16 bases lying between them. CDR3: CASSYEGGVGMNTEAFF. CDR3 DNA sequence: TGTGCCAGCAGTTACGAAGGCGGGGTGGGAATGAACACTGAAGCTTTCTTT.

This clonotype was seen only a few times. The chain combines TRBV6-5 with TRBJ1-6; no definite D call. Looked up from germline, CDR1 is MNHEY and CDR2 is SVGAGI. V lost 4 bases and J 12 bases, leaving 10 bases between the germline ends. The CDR3 totals 12 residues. The CDR3 DNA reads as TGTGCCAGCAGTTTCGGCTCAGTACCCCTCCACTTT. Protein: CASSFGSVPLHF.

The V call is TRBV20-1, the J call TRBJ2-1; TRBD2 matches at 15 bases. CDR1 is DFQATT and CDR2 is SNEGSKA in the germline V gene (reference sequence). The CDR3 contains 20 residues. With 0 bases clipped from V and 1 base from J, the junction kept 10 bases outside the gene matches. CDR3 region: CSARDSGLAGGPLSYNEQFF. DNA for the CDR3: TGCAGTGCTAGAGATTCCGGACTAGCGGGGGGGCCCTTATCCTACAATGAGCAGTTCTTC.

This clonotype turned up a few times. This chain links TRBV7-8 with TRBJ1-4; 7 bases match TRBD1. The germline gives CDR1 SGHVS, CDR2 FQNEAQ. The CDR3 covers 16 residues. With V trimmed by 5 bases and J by 11 bases, 17 bases remained unmatched. CDR3 sequence reads: CASSPQGQDGARKLFF. The CDR3 DNA reads TGTGCCAGCAGCCCCCAAGGACAGGATGGAGCGAGGAAACTGTTTTTT.

This chain links TRBV5-5 with TRBJ1-4; TRBD1 is a possible D gene (6 bases). Deletions cut 4 bases from V and 4 bases from J, with 14 bases between. The CDR3 length is 15 residues. Germline lookup yields CDR1 SGHKS and CDR2 YYEKEE (reference sequence). The CDR3 bases are TGTGCCAGCAGCCCCCGGACAGAAGATAATGAAAAACTGTTTTTT. The encoded protein is CASSPRTEDNEKLFF.

V is TRBV12-3 or TRBV12-4 and J is TRBJ1-4; D possibly corresponds to TRBD1 (5 bases). Trimming cost V 4 bases and J 7 bases, with 19 bases left between them. The CDR3 loop spans 16 amino acids. This chain's CDR3 is CASSSLPGQGREKLFF. CDR3 DNA sequence: TGTGCCAGCAGTTCCCTCCCTGGGCAGGGACGTGAAAAACTGTTTTTT.

There are many counts of this clonotype. V is TRBV12-3 or TRBV12-4 and J is TRBJ2-1; no clear D. V was shortened by 6 bases and J by 6 bases, with 21 bases between the two germline ends. The CDR3 loop spans 16 amino acids. This CDR3 reads CASSSWGYSIGNEQFF. The CDR3 region has the DNA TGTGCCAGCAGCAGTTGGGGATACTCTATAGGCAATGAGCAGTTCTTC.

This clonotype has a count of ten or more. V gene TRBV20-1 combines with J gene TRBJ2-7, with 7 bases identical to TRBD2. Unmatched junction bases numbered 9, after V lost 3 bases and J lost 4 bases. The CDR3 is 14 residues long. CDR1 is DFQATT and CDR2 is SNEGSKA in the germline V gene (reference sequence). CDR3: CSARKWGGIYEQYF. DNA for the CDR3: TGCAGTGCTAGGAAATGGGGGGGGATATACGAGCAGTACTTC.

V gene TRBV7-6 combines with J gene TRBJ2-5, with D maybe TRBD2 (5 bases). Germline V CDR1 and CDR2: SGHVS, FNYEAQ. The CDR3 runs 12 residues. Deletions cut 5 bases from V and 5 bases from J, with 9 bases between. DNA of the CDR3: TGTGCCAGCAGCCAGCCGGGGGAGACCCAGTACTTC. Amino acids: CASSQPGETQYF.

This clonotype was picked up many times. The chain recombines TRBV2 with TRBJ2-1, with TRBD2 identical over 10 bases. Germline V gene lookup returns CDR1 SNHLY and CDR2 FYNNEI. The CDR3 runs 14 residues. J lost 7 bases, V lost 5 bases, and 5 bases had no gene match. The CDR3 loop is CASSKGLAINEQFF. CDR3 coding DNA: TGTGCCAGCAGTAAGGGACTAGCGATAAATGAGCAGTTCTTC.

This clonotype was counted between two and nine times. This sequence joins TRBV6-5 and TRBJ1-1; D is ambiguous. CDR3 size: 13 residues. Trimming stripped 0 bases from V and 12 bases from J, with 14 bases between. Per the germline V gene, CDR1 is MNHEY and CDR2 is SVGAGI. The CDR3 nucleotides read TGTGCCAGCAGTTACTCGAGGGATATGTGGACTTTCTTT. Its protein is CASSYSRDMWTFF.

V and J are TRBV5-5 and TRBJ2-1, with a possible D match to TRBD1 (6 bases). Germline loops: CDR1 SGHKS, CDR2 YYEKEE (reference sequence). The CDR3 spans 16 residues. Trimming shortened V by 4 bases and J by 2 bases, and 16 bases separated the two germline ends. This CDR3 reads CASSPRVGGTYNEQFF. The CDR3 coding sequence is TGTGCCAGCAGCCCCAGGGTAGGGGGAACCTACAATGAGCAGTTCTTC.

The sample holds many counts of this clonotype. The chain couples TRBV20-1 to TRBJ2-4, with D uncertain. V was trimmed by 3 bases and J by 0 bases, leaving 6 bases between them. The CDR3 covers 13 residues. CDR1 and CDR2 (germline): DFQATT, SNEGSKA (reference sequence). The CDR3 DNA is TGCAGTGCTAGTGACGGAGCCAAAAACATTCAGTACTTC. This encodes CSASDGAKNIQYF.

The chain combines TRBV12-3 or TRBV12-4 with TRBJ1-2; no clear D. Between the trimmed V and J ends, which lost 6 bases and 5 bases, there was a span of 22 bases. The CDR3 runs 16 residues. The CDR3: CASSQLGPPVAYGYTF. The CDR3 coding sequence is TGTGCCAGCAGCCAACTCGGACCACCCGTTGCTTATGGCTACACCTTC.